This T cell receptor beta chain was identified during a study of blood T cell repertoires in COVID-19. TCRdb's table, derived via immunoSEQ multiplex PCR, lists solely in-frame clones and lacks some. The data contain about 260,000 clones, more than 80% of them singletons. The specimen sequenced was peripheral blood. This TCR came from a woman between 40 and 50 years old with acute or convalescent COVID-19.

Here the CDR3 DNA reads TGTGCCAGCAGCTTTCAGTACGAGCAGTACGTC. It translates to CASSFQYEQYV. V gene TRBV11-2 combines with J gene TRBJ2-7, with D hard to call. The ends were cut back, 3 bases at V and 4 bases at J, with 4 bases in the middle. CDR1 and CDR2 (germline): SGHAT, FQNNGV. This CDR3 has 11 residues.